Many counts were recorded for the clone carrying this T cell receptor beta chain. Antigen: not known. The sample comes from a study of neurological immune-mediated disorders. Overall study results and limits: There were no CDR3 amino acid sequences shared by expanded clones across subjects, a result suggesting private repertoires in all groups.

V lost 6 bases, J lost 6 bases, and 4 bases stayed unmatched. This CDR3 has 13 amino acids. Germline V gene data show CDR1 as DFQATT and CDR2 as SNEGSKA (reference sequence). The cDNA was produced through 5'RACE with 10-nucleotide random UMIs. TCRdb used MiXCR to reprocess the 5' RACE reads, holding one entry per CDR3 protein. The sample holds over 90,000 distinct CDR3 sequences, approximately 10% seen once. Time point given: longitudinal time-point 3. This clonotype was obtained from a female donor with HTLV-1-associated myelopathy (HAM/TSP). The chain is built from TRBV20-1 and TRBJ2-2; 10 nucleotides line up with TRBD1. The sample comprised PBMCs. DNA for the CDR3: TGCAGTGCCACGACAGGGGGCCCCGGGGAGCTGTTTTTT. This sequence encodes CSATTGGPGELFF.